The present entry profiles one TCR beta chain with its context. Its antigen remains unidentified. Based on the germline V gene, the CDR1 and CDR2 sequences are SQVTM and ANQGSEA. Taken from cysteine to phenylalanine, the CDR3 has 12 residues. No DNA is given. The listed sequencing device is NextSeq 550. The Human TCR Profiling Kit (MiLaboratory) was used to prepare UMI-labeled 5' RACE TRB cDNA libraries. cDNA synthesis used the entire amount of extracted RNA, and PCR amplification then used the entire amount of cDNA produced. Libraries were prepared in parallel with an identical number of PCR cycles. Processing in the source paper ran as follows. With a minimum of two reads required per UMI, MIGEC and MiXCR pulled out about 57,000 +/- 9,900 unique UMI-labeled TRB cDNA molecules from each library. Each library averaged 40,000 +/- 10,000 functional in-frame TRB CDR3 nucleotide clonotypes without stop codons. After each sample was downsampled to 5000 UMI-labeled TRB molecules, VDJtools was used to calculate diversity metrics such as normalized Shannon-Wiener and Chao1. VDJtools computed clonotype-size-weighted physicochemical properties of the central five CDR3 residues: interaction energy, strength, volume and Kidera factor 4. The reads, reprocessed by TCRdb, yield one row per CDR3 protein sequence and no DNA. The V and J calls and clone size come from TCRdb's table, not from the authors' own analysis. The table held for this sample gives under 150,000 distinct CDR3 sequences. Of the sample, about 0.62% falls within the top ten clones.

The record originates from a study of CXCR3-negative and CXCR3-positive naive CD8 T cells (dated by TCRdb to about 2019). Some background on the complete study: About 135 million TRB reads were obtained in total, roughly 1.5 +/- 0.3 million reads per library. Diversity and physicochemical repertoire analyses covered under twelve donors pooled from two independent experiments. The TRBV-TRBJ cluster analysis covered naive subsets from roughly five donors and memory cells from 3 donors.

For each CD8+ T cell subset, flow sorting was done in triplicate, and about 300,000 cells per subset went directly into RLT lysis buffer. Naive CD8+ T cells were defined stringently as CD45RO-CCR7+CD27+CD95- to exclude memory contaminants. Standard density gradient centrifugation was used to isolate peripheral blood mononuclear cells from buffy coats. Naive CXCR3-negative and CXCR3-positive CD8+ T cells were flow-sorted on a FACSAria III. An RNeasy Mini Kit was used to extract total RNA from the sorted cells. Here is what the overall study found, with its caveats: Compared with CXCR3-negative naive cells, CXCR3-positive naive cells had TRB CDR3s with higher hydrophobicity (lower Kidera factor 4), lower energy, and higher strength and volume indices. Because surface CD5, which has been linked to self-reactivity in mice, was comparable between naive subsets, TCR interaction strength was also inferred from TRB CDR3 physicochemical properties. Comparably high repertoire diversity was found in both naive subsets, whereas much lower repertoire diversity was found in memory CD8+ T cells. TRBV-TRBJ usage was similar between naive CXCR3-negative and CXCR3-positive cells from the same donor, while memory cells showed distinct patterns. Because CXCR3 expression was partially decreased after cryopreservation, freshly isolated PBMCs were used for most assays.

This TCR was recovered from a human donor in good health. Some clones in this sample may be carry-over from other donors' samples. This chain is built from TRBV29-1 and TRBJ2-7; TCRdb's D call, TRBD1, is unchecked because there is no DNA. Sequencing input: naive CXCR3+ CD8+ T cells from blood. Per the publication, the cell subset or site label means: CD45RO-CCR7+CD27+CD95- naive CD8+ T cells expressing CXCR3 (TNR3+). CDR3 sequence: CSVGQHDYEQYF.